A single T cell receptor (beta chain) is shown here with its context. Its antigen is undetermined. This entry belongs to a study of beta chain features in type 1 diabetes. Overall study results and limits: In comparison with healthy donors, patients had naive, central memory and Treg TCRB repertoires that appeared more similar. Whether TCRB rearrangement is influenced by HLA type was left unresolved in this analysis. Among all four CD4+ subsets, Type 1 diabetes patients had TCRB CDR3s that were moderately but significantly shorter. PCR, the amplification step, might favor shorter templates, equally in patients and controls.

Expressed TCRB transcripts were sequenced because the isolated RNA had all been reverse transcribed beforehand. TCRdb keeps only in-frame clones here, not all; method: immunoSEQ multiplex PCR. The sample comprises about 740,000 clones, 10% to 15% of which are singletons, and 0.02% to 0.025% rests with the top ten. This CDR3 has 15 residues. Germline CDR1 reads MNHEY; CDR2 reads SVGAGI. Trimming left V 6 bases short and J 1 base short, with 14 bases between. Without exception, sorted populations had purity beyond 95%. This clonotype was sampled from a man aged 18 to 29 with type 1 diabetes. Sample: naive CD4+ T cells from blood. J is TRBJ2-3 and V is TRBV6-5; possible D gene TRBD1, 6 bases. The CDR3 DNA reads TGTGCCAGCAGACGACGGGACATCGGCACAGATACGCAGTATTTT. Translating gives CASRRRDIGTDTQYF.